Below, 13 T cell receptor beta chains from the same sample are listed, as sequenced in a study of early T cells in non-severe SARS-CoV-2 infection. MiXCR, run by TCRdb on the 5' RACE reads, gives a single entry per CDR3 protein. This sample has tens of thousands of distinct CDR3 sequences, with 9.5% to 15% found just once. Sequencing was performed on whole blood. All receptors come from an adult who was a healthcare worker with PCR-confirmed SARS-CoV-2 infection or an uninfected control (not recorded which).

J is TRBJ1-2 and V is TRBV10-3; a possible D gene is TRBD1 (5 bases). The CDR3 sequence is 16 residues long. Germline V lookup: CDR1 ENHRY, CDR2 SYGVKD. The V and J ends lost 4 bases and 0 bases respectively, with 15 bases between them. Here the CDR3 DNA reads TGTGCCATCAGTGGGACGACAGCCAGGACTAACTATGGCTACACCTTC. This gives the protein CAISGTTARTNYGYTF.

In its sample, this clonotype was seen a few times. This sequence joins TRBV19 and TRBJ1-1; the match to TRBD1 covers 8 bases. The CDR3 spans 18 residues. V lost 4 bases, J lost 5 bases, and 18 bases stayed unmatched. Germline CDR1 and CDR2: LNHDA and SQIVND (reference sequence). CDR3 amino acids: CASSTTLRTGWFGTEAFF. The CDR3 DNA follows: TGTGCCAGTAGTACTACCCTAAGGACAGGGTGGTTCGGGACTGAAGCTTTCTTT.

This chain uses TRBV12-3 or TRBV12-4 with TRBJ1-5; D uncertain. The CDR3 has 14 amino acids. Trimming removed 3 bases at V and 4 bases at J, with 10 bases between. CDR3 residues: CASSFGQENQPQHF. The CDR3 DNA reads TGTGCCAGCAGTTTTGGGCAGGAGAATCAGCCCCAGCATTTT.

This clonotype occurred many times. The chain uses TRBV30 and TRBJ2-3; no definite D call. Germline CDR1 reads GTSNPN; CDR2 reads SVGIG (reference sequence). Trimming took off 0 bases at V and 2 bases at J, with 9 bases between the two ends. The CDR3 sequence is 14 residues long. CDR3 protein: CAWSVLGYTDTQYF. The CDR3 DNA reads TGTGCCTGGAGTGTACTTGGGTACACAGATACGCAGTATTTT.

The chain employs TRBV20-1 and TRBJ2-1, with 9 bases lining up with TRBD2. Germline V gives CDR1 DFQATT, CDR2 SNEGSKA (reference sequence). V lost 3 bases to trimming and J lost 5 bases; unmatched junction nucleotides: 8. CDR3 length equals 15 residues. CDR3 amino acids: CSASPTSGVDNEQFF. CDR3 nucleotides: TGCAGTGCTAGCCCGACTAGCGGAGTCGACAATGAGCAGTTCTTC.

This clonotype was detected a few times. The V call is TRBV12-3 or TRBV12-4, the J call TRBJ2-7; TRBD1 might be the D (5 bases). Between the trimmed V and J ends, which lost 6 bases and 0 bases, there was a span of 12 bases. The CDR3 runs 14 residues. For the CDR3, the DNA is TGTGCCAGCAGCCGACAGCTCTCCTCCTACGAGCAGTACTTC. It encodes CASSRQLSSYEQYF.

The CDR3, as DNA: TGTGCCAGCAGGGGGGAGGCCCTCTACGAGCAGTACTTC. This encodes CASRGEALYEQYF. The chain links TRBV3-1 to TRBJ2-7; tentatively, D is TRBD2 (6 bases). The germline V gene has CDR1 LGHDT and CDR2 YNNKEL (reference sequence). The CDR3 is 13 amino acids. Deletions cut 6 bases from V and 3 bases from J, with 12 bases between.

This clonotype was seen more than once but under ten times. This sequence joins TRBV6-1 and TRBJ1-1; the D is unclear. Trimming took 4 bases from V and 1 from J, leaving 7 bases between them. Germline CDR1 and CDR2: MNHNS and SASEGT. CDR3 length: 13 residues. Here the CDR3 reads CASSGRENTEAFF. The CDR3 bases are TGTGCCAGCAGTGGTAGAGAGAACACTGAAGCTTTCTTT.

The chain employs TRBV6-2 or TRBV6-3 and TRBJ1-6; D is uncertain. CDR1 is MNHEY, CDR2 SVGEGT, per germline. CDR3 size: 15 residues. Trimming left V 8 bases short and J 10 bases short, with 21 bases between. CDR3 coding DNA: TGTGCCAGCTCACCGCGCCGCCCCCTGGGCTCACCCCTCCACTTT. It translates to CASSPRRPLGSPLHF.

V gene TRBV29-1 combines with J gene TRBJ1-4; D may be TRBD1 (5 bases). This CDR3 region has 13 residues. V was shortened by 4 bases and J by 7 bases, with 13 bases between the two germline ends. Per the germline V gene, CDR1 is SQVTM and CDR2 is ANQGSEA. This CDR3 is CSVVSGRGEKLFF. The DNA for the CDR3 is TGCAGCGTTGTATCCGGTAGGGGTGAAAAACTGTTTTTT.

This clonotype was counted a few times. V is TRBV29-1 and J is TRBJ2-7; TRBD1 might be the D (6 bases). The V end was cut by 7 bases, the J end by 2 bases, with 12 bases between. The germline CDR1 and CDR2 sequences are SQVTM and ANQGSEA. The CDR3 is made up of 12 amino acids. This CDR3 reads CSGGGNTYEQYF. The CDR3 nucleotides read TGCAGCGGAGGGGGAAACACCTACGAGCAGTACTTC.

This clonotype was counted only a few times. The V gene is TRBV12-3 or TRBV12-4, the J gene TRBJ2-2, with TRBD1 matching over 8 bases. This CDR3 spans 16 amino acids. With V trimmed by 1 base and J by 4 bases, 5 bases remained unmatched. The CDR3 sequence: CASSLVGTGSTGELFF. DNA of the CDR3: TGTGCCAGCAGTTTAGTGGGGACAGGAAGCACCGGGGAGCTGTTTTTT.

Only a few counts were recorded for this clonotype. CDR3 nucleotide sequence: TGCGCCAGCAGCCAAGTTGGTAGCGGCACAGATACGCAGTATTTT. Encoded protein: CASSQVGSGTDTQYF. This chain links TRBV4-3 with TRBJ2-3, with D tentatively TRBD2 (5 bases). CDR3 length equals 15 residues. Germline CDR1 LGHNA, CDR2 YSLEER. V lost 1 base, J lost 1 base, and 9 bases lay in between.